A single sample is the source of the 5 T cell receptor beta chains below, sequenced in a study of control samples from healthy donors and cancer patients. Assay used: immunoSEQ multiplex PCR; TCRdb lists only in-frame clones, some missing. Among about 150,000 clones listed, 70% to 90% were seen once. Sequencing was carried out using blood. These TCRs come from a man aged 18-30 years in good health.

The chain recombines TRBV5-6 with TRBJ1-2, with 8 positions matching TRBD1. With V trimmed by 4 bases and J by 5 bases, 10 bases remained unmatched. Germline loops: CDR1 SGHDT, CDR2 YYEEEE. CDR3 length: 15 residues. The CDR3 loop reads CASSRLDRVEYGYTF. CDR3 coding DNA: TGTGCCAGCAGCCGCCTGGACAGGGTAGAGTATGGCTACACCTTC.

V is TRBV7-2 and J is TRBJ2-1; the D is unclear. Looked up from germline, CDR1 is SGHTA and CDR2 is FQGNSA. CDR3 size: 15 residues. V was trimmed by 5 bases and J by 0 bases, leaving 11 bases between them. The CDR3 region has the DNA TGTGCCAGCAGCCCCTACCGGAGCTCCTACAATGAGCAGTTCTTC. As protein: CASSPYRSSYNEQFF.

This clone was observed once. The rearrangement uses TRBV14 and TRBJ1-2, with TRBD1 matching over 8 bases. The CDR3 has 14 amino acids. J lost 8 bases, V lost 4 bases, and 9 bases had no gene match. The germline V gene has CDR1 SGHDN and CDR2 FVKESK. The CDR3 here is CASSLLTGVGGYTF. The CDR3 coding sequence is TGTGCCAGCAGCCTATTGACAGGGGTGGGCGGCTACACCTTC.

This sequence joins TRBV5-4 and TRBJ2-1, with D possibly TRBD1 on 6 matching bases. This CDR3 spans 12 amino acids. Germline lookup yields CDR1 SGHNT and CDR2 YYREEE (reference sequence). V lost 0 bases, J lost 9 bases, and 7 bases lay in between. The DNA of the CDR3 is TGTGCCAGCAGCTTGGACAGGGTTGAGCAGTTCTTC. As protein: CASSLDRVEQFF.

Only a few counts were recorded for this clone. This chain links TRBV28 with TRBJ1-1; perhaps TRBD1 as D (6 bases). Germline lookup yields CDR1 MDHEN and CDR2 SYDVKM. Between the trimmed V and J ends, which lost 6 bases and 1 base, there was a span of 9 bases. The CDR3 length is 13 residues. CDR3 coding DNA: TGTGCCAGCAGCTTGGGACAGAACACTGAAGCTTTCTTT. It specifies CASSLGQNTEAFF.